These 4 T cell receptor beta chains were all obtained from the same sample, sequenced in a study of cytomegalovirus exposure and HLA in healthy donors (TCRdb year 2017). Library method: the immunoSEQ multiplex PCR assay. For the multiplex PCR, a mixture combining 60 forward primers for TCR Vbeta segments and 13 reverse primers for TCR Jbeta segments was used. This is the immuneACCESS table as TCRdb keeps it, with only in-frame sequences that have V and J called. A part of the clones is gone; compared with another copy, unresolved V genes explain less than half, and the rest is unexplained. The sample table shows more than 150,000 clones, and more than 65% are seen once. Under 1.5% of the sample lies in the top ten. The material sequenced was PBMCs. All receptors come from a girl aged 2 to 10 in good health and CMV-seropositive.

The chain uses TRBV30 and TRBJ2-6; D remains unclear. The CDR3 spans 15 residues. Trimming pared 2 bases from V and 3 bases from J, leaving 11 bases between. Germline V gene lookup returns CDR1 GTSNPN and CDR2 SVGIG (reference sequence). The CDR3 protein is CAWSLGSGGANVLTF. The CDR3 DNA follows: TGTGCCTGGAGTCTCGGATCGGGTGGGGCCAACGTCCTGACTTTC.

The rearrangement joins TRBV7-8 to TRBJ1-6; 7 bases align to TRBD1. CDR1 and CDR2 (germline): SGHVS, FQNEAQ. The CDR3 is made up of 14 amino acids. V was clipped by 5 bases and J by 15 bases; unmatched bases: 13. For the CDR3, the DNA is TGTGCCAGCAGCCCCGGACAGGTAGAAGGGTTCCTCCACTTT. Amino acids: CASSPGQVEGFLHF.

The rearrangement joins TRBV6-6 to TRBJ2-5; 11 nucleotides align to TRBD2. Matching the DNA end better, TRBJ2-7 makes the J call doubtful. The CDR3 is 15 amino acids. CDR1 is MNHNY and CDR2 is SVGAGI in the germline V gene (reference sequence). For the CDR3, the DNA is TGTGCCAGCAGTTACGAGACTAGCGGGACCTACGAGCAGTACTTC. As protein: CASSYETSGTYEQYF.

V is TRBV30 and J is TRBJ2-6; TRBD1 is a possible D gene (6 bases). The germline CDR1 and CDR2 sequences are GTSNPN and SVGIG (reference sequence). Trimming took 4 bases from V and 0 from J, leaving 10 bases between them. The CDR3 sequence is 15 residues long. CDR3 in amino acids: CAWKGGNSGANVLTF. Written as DNA, the CDR3 is TGTGCCTGGAAAGGGGGAAACTCTGGGGCCAACGTCCTGACTTTC.